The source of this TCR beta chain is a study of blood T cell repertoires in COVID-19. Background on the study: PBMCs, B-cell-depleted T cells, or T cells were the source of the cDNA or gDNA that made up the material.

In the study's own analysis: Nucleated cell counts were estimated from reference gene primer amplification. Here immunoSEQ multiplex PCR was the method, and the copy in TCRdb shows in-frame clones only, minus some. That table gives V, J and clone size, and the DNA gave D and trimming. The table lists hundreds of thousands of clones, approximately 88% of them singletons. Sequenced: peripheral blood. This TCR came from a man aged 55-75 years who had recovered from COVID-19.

Here the CDR3 DNA reads TGTGCCAGCTCTAGTGAGGGGGAGCTGTTTTTT. This translates into CASSSEGELFF. The rearrangement links TRBV18 to TRBJ2-2; no clear D. The CDR3 is 11 residues long. Looked up from germline, CDR1 is KGHSH and CDR2 is LQKENI. V lost 6 bases, J lost 8 bases, and 7 bases lay in between.